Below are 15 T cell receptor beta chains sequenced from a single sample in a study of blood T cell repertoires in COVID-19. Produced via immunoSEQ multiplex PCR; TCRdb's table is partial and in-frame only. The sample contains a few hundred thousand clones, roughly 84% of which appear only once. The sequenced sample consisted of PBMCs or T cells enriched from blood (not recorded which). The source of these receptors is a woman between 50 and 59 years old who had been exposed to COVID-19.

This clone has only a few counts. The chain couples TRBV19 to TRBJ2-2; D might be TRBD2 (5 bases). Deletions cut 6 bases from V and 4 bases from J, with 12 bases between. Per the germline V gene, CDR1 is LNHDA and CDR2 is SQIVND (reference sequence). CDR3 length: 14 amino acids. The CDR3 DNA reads TGTGCCAGTAGCCCAGCCCGGGGCACCGGGGAGCTGTTTTTT. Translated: CASSPARGTGELFF.

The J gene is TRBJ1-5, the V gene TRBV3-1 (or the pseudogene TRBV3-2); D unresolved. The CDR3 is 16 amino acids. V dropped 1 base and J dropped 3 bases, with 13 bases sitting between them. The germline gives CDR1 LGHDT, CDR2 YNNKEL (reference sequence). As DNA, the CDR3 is TGTGCCAGCAGCCAAGGAGGGTCCAGGCCCAATCAGCCCCAGCATTTT. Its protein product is CASSQGGSRPNQPQHF.

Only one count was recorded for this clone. This chain's CDR3 is CASSPLRGYEQYF. DNA for the CDR3: TGTGCCAGCAGTCCCCTCCGCGGTTACGAGCAGTACTTC. The chain links TRBV28 to TRBJ2-7; no clear D. The V gene's germline CDR1 is MDHEN and CDR2 SYDVKM. The germline V and J ends were trimmed by 5 bases and 4 bases, with 12 bases remaining between them. CDR3 size: 13 residues. Complete variable domain (other parts from reference TRBV28 and TRBJ2-7): DVKVTQSSRYLVKRTGEKVFLECVQDMDHENMFWYRQDPGLGLRLIYFSYDVKMKEKGDIPEGYSVSREKKERFSLILESASTNQTSMYLCASSPLRGYEQYFGPGTRLTVT.

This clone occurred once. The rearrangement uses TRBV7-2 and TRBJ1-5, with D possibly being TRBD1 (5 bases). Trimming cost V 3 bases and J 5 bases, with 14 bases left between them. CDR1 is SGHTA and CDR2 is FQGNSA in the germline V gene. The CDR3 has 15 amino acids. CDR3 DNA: TGTGCCAGCAGCTTCGTAGGGGTAAAGGATCAGCCCCAGCATTTT. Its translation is CASSFVGVKDQPQHF.

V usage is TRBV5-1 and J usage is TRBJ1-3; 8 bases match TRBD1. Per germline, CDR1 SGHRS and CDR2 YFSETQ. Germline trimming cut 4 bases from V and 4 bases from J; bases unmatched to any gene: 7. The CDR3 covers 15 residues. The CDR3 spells CASSMGQADGNTIYF. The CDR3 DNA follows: TGCGCCAGCAGCATGGGACAGGCGGACGGAAACACCATATATTTT.

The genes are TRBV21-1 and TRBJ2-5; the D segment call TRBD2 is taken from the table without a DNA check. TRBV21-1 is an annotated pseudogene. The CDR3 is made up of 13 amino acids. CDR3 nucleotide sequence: TGTGCCAGCAGCCCCGCGGGGGGGGAGACCCAGTACTTC. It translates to CASSPAGGETQYF.

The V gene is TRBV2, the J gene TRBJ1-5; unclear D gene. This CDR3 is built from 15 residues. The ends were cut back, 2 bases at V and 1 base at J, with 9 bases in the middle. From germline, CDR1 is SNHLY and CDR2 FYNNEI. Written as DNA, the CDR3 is TGTGCCAGCAGTGAACCCGGGGAGAGCAATCAGCCCCAGCATTTT. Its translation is CASSEPGESNQPQHF. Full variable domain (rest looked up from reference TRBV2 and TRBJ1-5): EPEVTQTPSHQVTQMGQEVILRCVPISNHLYFYWYRQILGQKVEFLVSFYNNEISEKSEIFDDQFSVERPDGSNFTLKIRSTKLEDSAMYFCASSEPGESNQPQHFGDGTRLSIL.

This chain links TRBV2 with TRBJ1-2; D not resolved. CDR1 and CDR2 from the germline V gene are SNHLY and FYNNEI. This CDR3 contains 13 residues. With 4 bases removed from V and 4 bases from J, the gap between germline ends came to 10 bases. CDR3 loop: CASSVGAGYGYTF. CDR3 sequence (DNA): TGTGCCAGCAGTGTAGGCGCGGGCTATGGCTACACCTTC.

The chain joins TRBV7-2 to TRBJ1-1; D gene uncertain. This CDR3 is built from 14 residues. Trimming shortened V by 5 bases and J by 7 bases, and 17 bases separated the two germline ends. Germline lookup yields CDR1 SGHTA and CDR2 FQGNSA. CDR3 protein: CASSPSGRPNEAFF. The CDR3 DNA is TGTGCCAGCAGCCCGAGCGGGCGTCCTAATGAAGCTTTCTTT. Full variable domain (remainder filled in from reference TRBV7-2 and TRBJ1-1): GAGVSQSPSNKVTEKGKDVELRCDPISGHTALYWYRQSLGQGLEFLIYFQGNSAPDKSGLPSDRFSAERTGGSVSTLTIQRTQQEDSAVYLCASSPSGRPNEAFFGQGTRLTVV.

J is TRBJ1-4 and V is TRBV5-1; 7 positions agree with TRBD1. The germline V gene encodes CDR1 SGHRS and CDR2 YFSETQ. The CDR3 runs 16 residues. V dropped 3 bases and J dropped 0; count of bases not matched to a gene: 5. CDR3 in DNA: TGCGCCAGCAGCTGGACCGGGACAGCAACTAATGAAAAACTGTTTTTT. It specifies CASSWTGTATNEKLFF.

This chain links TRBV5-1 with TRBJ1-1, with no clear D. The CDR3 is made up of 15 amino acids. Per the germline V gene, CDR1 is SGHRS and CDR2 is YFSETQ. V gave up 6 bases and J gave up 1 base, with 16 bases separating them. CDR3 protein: CASTKEGWGNTEAFF. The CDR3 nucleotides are TGCGCCAGCACTAAGGAGGGTTGGGGGAACACTGAAGCTTTCTTT.

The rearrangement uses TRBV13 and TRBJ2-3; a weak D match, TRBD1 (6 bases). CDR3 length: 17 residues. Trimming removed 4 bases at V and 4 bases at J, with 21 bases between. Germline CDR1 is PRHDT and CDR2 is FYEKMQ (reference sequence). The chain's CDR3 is CASSSPTGISVSDTQYF. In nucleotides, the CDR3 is TGTGCCAGCAGCTCCCCCACAGGGATTTCTGTTTCAGATACGCAGTATTTT.

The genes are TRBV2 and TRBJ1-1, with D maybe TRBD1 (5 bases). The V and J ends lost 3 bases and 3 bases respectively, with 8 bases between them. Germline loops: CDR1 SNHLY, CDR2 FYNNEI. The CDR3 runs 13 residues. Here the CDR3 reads CASSDREYTEAFF. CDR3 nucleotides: TGTGCCAGCAGTGACAGGGAATACACTGAAGCTTTCTTT. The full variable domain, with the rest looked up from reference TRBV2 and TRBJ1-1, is EPEVTQTPSHQVTQMGQEVILRCVPISNHLYFYWYRQILGQKVEFLVSFYNNEISEKSEIFDDQFSVERPDGSNFTLKIRSTKLEDSAMYFCASSDREYTEAFFGQGTRLTVV.

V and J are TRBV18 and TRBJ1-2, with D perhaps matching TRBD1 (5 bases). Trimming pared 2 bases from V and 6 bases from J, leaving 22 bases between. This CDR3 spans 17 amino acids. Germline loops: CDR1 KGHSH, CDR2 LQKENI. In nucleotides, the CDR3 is TGTGCCAGCTCACCAGCGTACGGCCCGACAGATACTGATGGCTACACCTTC. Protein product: CASSPAYGPTDTDGYTF.

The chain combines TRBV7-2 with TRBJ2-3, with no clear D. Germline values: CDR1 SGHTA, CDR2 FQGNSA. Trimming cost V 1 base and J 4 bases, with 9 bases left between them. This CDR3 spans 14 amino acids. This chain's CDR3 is CASSLGDWADTQYF. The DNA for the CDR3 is TGTGCCAGCAGCTTAGGAGACTGGGCAGATACGCAGTATTTT.